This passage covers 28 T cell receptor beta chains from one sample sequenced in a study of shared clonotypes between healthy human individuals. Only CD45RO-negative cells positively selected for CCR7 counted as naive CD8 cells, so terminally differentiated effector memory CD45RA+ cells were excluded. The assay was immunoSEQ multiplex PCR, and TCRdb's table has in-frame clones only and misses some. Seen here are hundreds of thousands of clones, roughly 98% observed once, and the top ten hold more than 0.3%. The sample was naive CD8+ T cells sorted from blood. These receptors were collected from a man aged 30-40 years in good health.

The CDR3 loop reads CASKGRQGTEAFF. For the CDR3, the DNA is TGTGCCAGCAAAGGCCGACAGGGGACTGAAGCTTTCTTT. The chain carries TRBV11-3 and TRBJ1-1; 8 bases agree with TRBD1. Germline trimming cut 7 bases from V and 5 bases from J; bases unmatched to any gene: 6. Germline V lookup: CDR1 SGHNT, CDR2 YENEEA. There are 13 residues in the CDR3.

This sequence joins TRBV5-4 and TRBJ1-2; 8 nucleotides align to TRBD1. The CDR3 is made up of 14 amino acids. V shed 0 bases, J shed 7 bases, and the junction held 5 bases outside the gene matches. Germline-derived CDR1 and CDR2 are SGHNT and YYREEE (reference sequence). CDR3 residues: CASSLVTGAGGYTF. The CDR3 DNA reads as TGTGCCAGCAGCTTGGTGACAGGGGCCGGTGGCTACACCTTC.

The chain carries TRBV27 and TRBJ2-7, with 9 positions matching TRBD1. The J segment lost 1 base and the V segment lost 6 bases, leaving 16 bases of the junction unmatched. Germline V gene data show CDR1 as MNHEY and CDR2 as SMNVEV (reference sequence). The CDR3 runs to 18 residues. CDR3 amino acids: CASSSEQRDREESYEQYF. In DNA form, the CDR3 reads TGTGCCAGCAGCTCAGAGCAACGGGACAGGGAAGAATCCTACGAGCAGTACTTC.

This CDR3 is CASSYGIPGANVLTF. The CDR3 DNA sequence: TGTGCCAGCAGTTACGGGATACCTGGGGCCAACGTCCTGACTTTC. This chain connects TRBV6-5 to TRBJ2-6; D gene ambiguous. Trimming removed 2 bases at V and 2 bases at J, with 7 bases between. The germline CDR1 and CDR2 sequences are MNHEY and SVGAGI. The CDR3 covers 15 residues.

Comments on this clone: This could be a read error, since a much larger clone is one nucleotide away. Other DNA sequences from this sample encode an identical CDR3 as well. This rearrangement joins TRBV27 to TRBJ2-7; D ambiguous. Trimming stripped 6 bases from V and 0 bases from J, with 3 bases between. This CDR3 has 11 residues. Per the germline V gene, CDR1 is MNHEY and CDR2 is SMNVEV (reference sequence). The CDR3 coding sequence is TGTGCCAGCAGGTCCTCCTACGAGCAGTACTTC. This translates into CASRSSYEQYF.

The chain's CDR3 is CASSLSGDTASYEQYF. The DNA for the CDR3 is TGTGCCAGCAGTTTATCGGGGGACACCGCATCCTACGAGCAGTACTTC. The J gene is TRBJ2-7, the V gene TRBV27; a possible D gene is TRBD1 (6 bases). The CDR3 totals 16 residues. Germline V gene sequence: CDR1 MNHEY, CDR2 SMNVEV (reference sequence). Deletions cut 0 bases from V and 1 base from J, with 13 bases between.

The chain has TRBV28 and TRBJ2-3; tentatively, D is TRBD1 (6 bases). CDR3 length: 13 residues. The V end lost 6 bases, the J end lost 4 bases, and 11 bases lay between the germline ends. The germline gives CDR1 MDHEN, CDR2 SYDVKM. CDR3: CASRRRQADTQYF. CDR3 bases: TGTGCCAGCAGACGCAGACAGGCAGATACGCAGTATTTT.

The CDR3 DNA follows: TGTGCCAGCAGCCGCCCGACAGGTGGAGACGGCTCTGAAGCTTTCTTT. This translates into CASSRPTGGDGSEAFF. The chain uses TRBV11-2 and TRBJ1-1; the D gene is possibly TRBD1 (6 bases). This CDR3 region has 16 residues. CDR1 SGHAT and CDR2 FQNNGV come from the germline V gene. V gave up 5 bases and J gave up 6 bases, with 22 bases separating them.

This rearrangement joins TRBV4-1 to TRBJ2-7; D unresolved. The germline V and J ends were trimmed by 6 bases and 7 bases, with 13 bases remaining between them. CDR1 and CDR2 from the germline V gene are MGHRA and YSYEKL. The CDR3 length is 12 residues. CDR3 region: CASSSPGWEQYF. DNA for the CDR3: TGCGCCAGCAGTTCACCGGGTTGGGAGCAGTACTTC.

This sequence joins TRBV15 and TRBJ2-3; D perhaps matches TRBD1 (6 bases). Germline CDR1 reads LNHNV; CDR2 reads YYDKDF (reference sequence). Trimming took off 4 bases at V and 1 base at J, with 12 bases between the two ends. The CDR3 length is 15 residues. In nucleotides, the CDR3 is TGTGCCACCAGCAACGACAGGAGGCGCACAGATACGCAGTATTTT. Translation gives CATSNDRRRTDTQYF.

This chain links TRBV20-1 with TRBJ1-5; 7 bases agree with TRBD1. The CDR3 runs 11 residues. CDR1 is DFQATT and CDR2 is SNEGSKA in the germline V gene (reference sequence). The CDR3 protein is CSVTGEQPQHF. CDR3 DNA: TGCAGCGTCACAGGGGAGCAGCCCCAGCATTTT.

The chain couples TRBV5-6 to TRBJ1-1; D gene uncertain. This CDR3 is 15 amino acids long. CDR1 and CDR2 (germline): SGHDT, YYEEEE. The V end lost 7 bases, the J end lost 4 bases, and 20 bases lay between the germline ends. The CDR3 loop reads CASRLSGTEGTEAFF. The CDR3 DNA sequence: TGTGCCAGCCGACTCTCAGGAACCGAGGGCACTGAAGCTTTCTTT.

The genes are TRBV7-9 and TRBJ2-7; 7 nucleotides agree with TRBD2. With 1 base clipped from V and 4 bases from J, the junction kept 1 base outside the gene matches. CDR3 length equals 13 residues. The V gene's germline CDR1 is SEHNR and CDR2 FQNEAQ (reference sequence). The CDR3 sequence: CASSLELAYEQYF. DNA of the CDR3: TGTGCCAGCAGCTTAGAACTAGCGTACGAGCAGTACTTC. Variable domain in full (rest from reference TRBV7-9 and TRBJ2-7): DTGVSQNPRHKITKRGQNVTFRCDPISEHNRLYWYRQTLGQGPEFLTYFQNEAQLEKSRLLSDRFSAERPKGSFSTLEIQRTEQGDSAMYLCASSLELAYEQYFGPGTRLTVT.

CDR3 nucleotides: TGTGCCAGCAGCTTAAAGATGGGGCTAGCGGGAGCAGAGACCCAGTACTTC. This encodes CASSLKMGLAGAETQYF. The J gene is TRBJ2-5, the V gene TRBV7-6; 10 nucleotides line up with TRBD2. Germline trimming cut 2 bases from V and 4 bases from J; bases unmatched to any gene: 10. CDR3 length equals 17 residues. Looked up from germline, CDR1 is SGHVS and CDR2 is FNYEAQ.

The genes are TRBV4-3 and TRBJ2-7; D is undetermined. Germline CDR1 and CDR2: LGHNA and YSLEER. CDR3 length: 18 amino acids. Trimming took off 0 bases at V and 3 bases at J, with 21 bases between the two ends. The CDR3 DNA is TGCGCCAGCAGCCAAGATGATGGAAAGGGCCGTAGAGTCTACGAGCAGTACTTC. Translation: CASSQDDGKGRRVYEQYF.

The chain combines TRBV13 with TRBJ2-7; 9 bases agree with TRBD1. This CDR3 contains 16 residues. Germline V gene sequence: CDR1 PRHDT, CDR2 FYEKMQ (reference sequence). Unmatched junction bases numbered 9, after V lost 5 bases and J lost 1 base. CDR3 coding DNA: TGTGCCAGCAGCGTACGGGGACAGGGACTGTCCTACGAGCAGTACTTC. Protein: CASSVRGQGLSYEQYF.

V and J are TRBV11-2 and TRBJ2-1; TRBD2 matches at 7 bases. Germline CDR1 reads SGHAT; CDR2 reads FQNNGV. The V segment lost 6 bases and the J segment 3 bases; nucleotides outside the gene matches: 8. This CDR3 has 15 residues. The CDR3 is CASRTALAVYNEQFF. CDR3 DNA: TGTGCCAGCAGAACGGCGCTAGCGGTCTACAATGAGCAGTTCTTC.

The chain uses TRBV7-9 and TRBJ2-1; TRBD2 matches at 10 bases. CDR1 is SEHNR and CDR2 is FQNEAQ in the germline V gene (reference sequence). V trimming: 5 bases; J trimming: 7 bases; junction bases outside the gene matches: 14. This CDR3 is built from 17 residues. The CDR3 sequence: CASSPMGGSGRSNEQFF. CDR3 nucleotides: TGTGCCAGCAGCCCTATGGGAGGTAGCGGGAGGTCGAATGAGCAGTTCTTC. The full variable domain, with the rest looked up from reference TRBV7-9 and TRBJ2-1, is DTGVSQNPRHKITKRGQNVTFRCDPISEHNRLYWYRQTLGQGPEFLTYFQNEAQLEKSRLLSDRFSAERPKGSFSTLEIQRTEQGDSAMYLCASSPMGGSGRSNEQFFGPGTRLTVL.

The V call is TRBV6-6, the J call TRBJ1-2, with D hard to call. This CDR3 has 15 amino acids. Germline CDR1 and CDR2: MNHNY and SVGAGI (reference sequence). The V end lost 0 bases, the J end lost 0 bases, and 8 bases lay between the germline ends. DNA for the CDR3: TGTGCCAGCAGTTACTCGTCCTCCCCTAACTATGGCTACACCTTC. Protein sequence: CASSYSSSPNYGYTF.

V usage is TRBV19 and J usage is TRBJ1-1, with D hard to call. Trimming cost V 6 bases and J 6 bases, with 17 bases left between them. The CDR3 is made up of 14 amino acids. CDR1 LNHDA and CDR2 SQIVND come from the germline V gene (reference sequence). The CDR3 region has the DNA TGTGCCAGTAGAATTAAGGGCCCTCGGGCTGAAGCTTTCTTT. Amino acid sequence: CASRIKGPRAEAFF.

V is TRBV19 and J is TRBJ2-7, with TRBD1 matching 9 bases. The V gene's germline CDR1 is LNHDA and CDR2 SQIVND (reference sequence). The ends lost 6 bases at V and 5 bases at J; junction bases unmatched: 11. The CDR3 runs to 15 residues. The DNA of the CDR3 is TGTGCCAGTAGCCCACTACTGGACAGGGGCGACGAGCAGTACTTC. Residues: CASSPLLDRGDEQYF.

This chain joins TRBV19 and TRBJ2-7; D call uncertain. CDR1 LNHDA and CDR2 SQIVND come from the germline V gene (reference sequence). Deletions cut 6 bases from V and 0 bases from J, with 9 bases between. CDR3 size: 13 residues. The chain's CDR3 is CASSAVSSYEQYF. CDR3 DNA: TGTGCCAGTAGCGCTGTCAGCTCCTACGAGCAGTACTTC. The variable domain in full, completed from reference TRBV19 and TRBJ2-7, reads DGGITQSPKYLFRKEGQNVTLSCEQNLNHDAMYWYRQDPGQGLRLIYYSQIVNDFQKGDIAEGYSVSREKKESFPLTVTSAQKNPTAFYLCASSAVSSYEQYFGPGTRLTVT.

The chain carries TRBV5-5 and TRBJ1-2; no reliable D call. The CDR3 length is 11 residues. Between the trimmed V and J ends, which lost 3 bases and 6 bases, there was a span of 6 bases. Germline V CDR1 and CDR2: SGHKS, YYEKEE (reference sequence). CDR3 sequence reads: CASSSLNGYTF. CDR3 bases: TGTGCCAGCAGCTCCCTAAATGGCTACACCTTC. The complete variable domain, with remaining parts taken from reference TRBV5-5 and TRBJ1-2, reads DAGVTQSPTHLIKTRGQQVTLRCSPISGHKSVSWYQQVLGQGPQFIFQYYEKEERGRGNFPDRFSARQFPNYSSELNVNALLLGDSALYLCASSSLNGYTFGSGTRLTVV.

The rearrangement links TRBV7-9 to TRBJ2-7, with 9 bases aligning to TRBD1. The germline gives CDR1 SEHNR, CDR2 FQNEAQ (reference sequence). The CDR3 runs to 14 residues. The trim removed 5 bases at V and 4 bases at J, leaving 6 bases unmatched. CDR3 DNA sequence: TGTGCCAGCAGCCCTCCGACAGGGGGGTACGAGCAGTACTTC. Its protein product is CASSPPTGGYEQYF.

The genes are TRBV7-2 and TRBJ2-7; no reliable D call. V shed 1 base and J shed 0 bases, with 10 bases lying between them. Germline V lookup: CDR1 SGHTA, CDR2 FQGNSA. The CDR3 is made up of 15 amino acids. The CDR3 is CASSLGGISSYEQYF. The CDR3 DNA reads TGTGCCAGCAGCTTAGGCGGAATATCCTCCTACGAGCAGTACTTC.

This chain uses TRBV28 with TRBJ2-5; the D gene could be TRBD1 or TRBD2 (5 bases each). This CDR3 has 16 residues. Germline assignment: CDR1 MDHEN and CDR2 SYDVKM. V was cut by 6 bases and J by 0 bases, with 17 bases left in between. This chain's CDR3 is CASSSGGRLYQETQYF. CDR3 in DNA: TGTGCCAGCAGCTCTGGGGGACGGCTGTACCAAGAGACCCAGTACTTC.

CDR3 sequence reads: CASSLESGGLAGREQFF. The DNA for the CDR3 is TGTGCCAGCAGCTTAGAGTCAGGGGGACTAGCGGGACGCGAGCAGTTCTTC. This chain joins TRBV11-2 and TRBJ2-1; 13 bases map to TRBD2. V gave up 0 bases and J gave up 10 bases; unmatched junction bases: 9. CDR1 and CDR2 (germline): SGHAT, FQNNGV. The CDR3 totals 17 residues.

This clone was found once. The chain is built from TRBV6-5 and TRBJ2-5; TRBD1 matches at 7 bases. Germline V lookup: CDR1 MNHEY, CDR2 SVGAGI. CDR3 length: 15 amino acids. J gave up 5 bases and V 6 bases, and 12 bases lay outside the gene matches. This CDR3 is CASSTIEGQYETQYF. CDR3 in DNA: TGTGCCAGCAGCACGATCGAGGGACAGTACGAGACCCAGTACTTC.